These 14 T cell receptor beta chains originate from one sample sequenced in a study of blood T cell repertoires in COVID-19. Some clones are missing from TCRdb's copy, which holds only in-frame ones; the method was immunoSEQ multiplex PCR. The profile covers some 160,000 clones, with approximately 85% appearing a single time and approximately 2.6% taken by the ten largest. Sequencing was done on a sample of peripheral blood. These TCRs come from a woman aged 80 or over with COVID-19, enrolled during active disease.

DNA of the CDR3: TGTGCCAGCAGCGTAGTGCGAGAGACCCAGTACTTC. Translated: CASSVVRETQYF. The chain joins TRBV9 to TRBJ2-5; D remains unclear. Germline V gene sequence: CDR1 SGDLS, CDR2 YYNGEE. This CDR3 is 12 amino acids long. Trimming cost V 0 bases and J 4 bases, with 4 bases left between them.

This clone was seen once. V is TRBV7-9 and J is TRBJ2-3; TRBD2 matches 9 bases. The CDR3 spans 16 residues. With V trimmed by 2 bases and J by 5 bases, 8 bases remained unmatched. CDR1 SEHNR and CDR2 FQNEAQ come from the germline V gene (reference sequence). The CDR3 DNA follows: TGTGCCAGCAGCTTATTGGGACTAGCTTCGGGAGATACGCAGTATTTT. As protein: CASSLLGLASGDTQYF.

J is TRBJ1-3 and V is TRBV28, with D tentatively TRBD1 (6 bases). Looked up from germline, CDR1 is MDHEN and CDR2 is SYDVKM. The CDR3 length is 16 residues. V was cut by 2 bases and J by 2 bases, with 13 bases left in between. The DNA for the CDR3 is TGTGCCAGCAGTTTAGGGGGGGCGCAGGCTGGAAACACCATATATTTT. Amino acid sequence: CASSLGGAQAGNTIYF.

The chain combines TRBV3-1 (or the pseudogene TRBV3-2) with TRBJ2-3; TRBD2 aligns across 7 bases. CDR1 and CDR2 (germline): LGHDT, YNNKEL (reference sequence). This CDR3 spans 15 amino acids. V lost 0 bases to trimming and J lost 4 bases; unmatched junction nucleotides: 4. The CDR3 is CASSQDPRGADTQYF. CDR3 nucleotide sequence: TGTGCCAGCAGCCAAGATCCCCGGGGGGCAGATACGCAGTATTTT.

The table lists this clone with a count of one. Other DNA sequences in the same sample also yield this CDR3. The rearrangement joins TRBV18 to TRBJ2-7; a weak D match, TRBD1 (6 bases). V was pared by 3 bases and J by 7 bases, with 10 bases between. The length of the CDR3 is 12 residues. The germline gives CDR1 KGHSH, CDR2 LQKENI. For the CDR3, the DNA is TGTGCCAGCTCACCTACAGGGCGTGAGCAGTACTTC. It specifies CASSPTGREQYF.

This clone was counted only a few times. The chain links TRBV25-1 to TRBJ1-6; no clear D gene. The V end was cut by 4 bases, the J end by 8 bases, with 12 bases between. The germline gives CDR1 MGHDK, CDR2 SYGVNS. The CDR3 is made up of 14 amino acids. Written as DNA, the CDR3 is TGTGCCAGCAGTGGAATGGGCAGACATTCACCCCTCCACTTT. This sequence encodes CASSGMGRHSPLHF.

This rearrangement joins TRBV28 to TRBJ1-4; maybe TRBD1 (5 bases). The CDR3 runs to 15 residues. V gave up 8 bases and J gave up 7 bases, with 20 bases separating them. Germline V gene lookup returns CDR1 MDHEN and CDR2 SYDVKM. DNA of the CDR3: TGTGCCAGCCAATCGTACGGCAGGGCTAGTGAAAAACTGTTTTTT. It specifies CASQSYGRASEKLFF.

The chain employs TRBV28 and TRBJ2-7, with 7 nucleotides matching TRBD1. CDR1 MDHEN and CDR2 SYDVKM come from the germline V gene. The CDR3 loop spans 18 amino acids. Trimming took 2 bases from V and 4 from J; bases not matched to a gene: 17. In nucleotides, the CDR3 is TGTGCCAGCAGTTTAATCCTCTACCGGGACAGCTTACAATACGAGCAGTACTTC. Translating gives CASSLILYRDSLQYEQYF.

The chain carries TRBV28 and TRBJ2-3; D might be TRBD2 (7 bases). Germline V CDR1 and CDR2: MDHEN, SYDVKM. Trimming left V 10 bases short and J 3 bases short, with 14 bases between. This CDR3 has 13 residues. The CDR3 region has the DNA TGTGCCACCGGACGGGGGGCGACAGATACGCAGTATTTT. It codes for CATGRGATDTQYF.

The chain combines TRBV7-2 with TRBJ1-4, with D unresolved. The CDR3 contains 15 residues. CDR1 is SGHTA and CDR2 is FQGNSA in the germline V gene. Trimming pared 1 base from V and 7 bases from J, leaving 13 bases between. The CDR3 region has the DNA TGTGCCAGCAGCTTAGTAAGAGGGCTGAGTGAAAAACTGTTTTTT. Protein sequence: CASSLVRGLSEKLFF.

The chain links TRBV27 to TRBJ2-1; D gene ambiguous. Germline V gene sequence: CDR1 MNHEY, CDR2 SMNVEV (reference sequence). CDR3 length equals 15 residues. V lost 4 bases to trimming and J lost 0 bases, with 10 bases between them. CDR3 protein: CASSSRGISYNEQFF. The CDR3 DNA reads as TGTGCCAGCAGTTCACGAGGTATCTCCTACAATGAGCAGTTCTTC.

The chain combines TRBV7-7 with TRBJ2-2; tentative D call: TRBD2 (6 bases). The CDR3 has 14 amino acids. V lost 5 bases and J lost 5, with 12 bases in between. CDR1 is SSHAT and CDR2 is FNYEAQ in the germline V gene (reference sequence). For the CDR3, the DNA is TGTGCCAGCAGCCCAAGACTAGAAACCGGGGAGCTGTTTTTT. Translating gives CASSPRLETGELFF.

V is TRBV7-9 and J is TRBJ1-2, with 7 bases aligning to TRBD1. J gave up 4 bases and V 3 bases, and 2 bases lay outside the gene matches. Per germline, CDR1 SEHNR and CDR2 FQNEAQ (reference sequence). The CDR3 totals 13 residues. The CDR3 region is CASSLTGIYGYTF. CDR3 bases: TGTGCCAGCAGCTTGACAGGGATCTATGGCTACACCTTC.

The CDR3 sequence is CASSYSSGTIYGYTF. In DNA, the CDR3 is TGTGCCAGCAGTTACTCGTCTGGGACAATCTATGGCTACACCTTC. V is TRBV6-5 and J is TRBJ1-2; weak D call: TRBD1 (6 bases). Between the trimmed V and J ends, which lost 0 bases and 4 bases, there was a span of 12 bases. Germline V gene sequence: CDR1 MNHEY, CDR2 SVGAGI. The CDR3 totals 15 residues.